Listed below are T cell receptor beta chains from one sample, sequenced in a study of shared clonotypes between healthy human individuals. Produced via immunoSEQ multiplex PCR; TCRdb's table is partial and in-frame only. In the table there are about half a million clones, roughly 80% of which are singletons. The sequencing input was PBMCs. Receptors were obtained from a woman aged 40 to 49 in good health. Some clones in this sample may be carry-over from other donors' samples. CDR3s include the opening cysteine and the closing phenylalanine or tryptophan. Each record gives: clone size, J gene, V gene, D gene, CDR3 protein, CDR3 DNA. The D gene is left open where the match is weak. Clone size appears in some rows only: once, few, many, or a class for an expanded clone.

NA | TRBJ2-2 | TRBV18 | TRBD2 | CASSPLVSSGLAGGRNTGELFF | TGTGCCAGCTCACCGCTTGTCTCCTCGGGACTAGCGGGAGGACGGAACACCGGGGAGCTGTTTTTT
NA | TRBJ2-2 | TRBV5-4 | NA | CASSFGLGGSGTGELFF | TGTGCCAGCAGCTTCGGACTAGGGGGCTCGGGCACCGGGGAGCTGTTTTTT
NA | TRBJ2-3 | TRBV7-3 | TRBD2 | CASSLNGGARDTQYF | TGTGCCAGCAGCTTAAACGGGGGGGCCCGGGATACGCAGTATTTT
NA | TRBJ1-5 | TRBV15 | NA | CATSRQNNQPQHF | TGTGCCACCAGCAGACAGAACAATCAGCCCCAGCATTTT
few | TRBJ1-5 | TRBV6-1 | NA | CASSEGGQNQPQHF | TGTGCCAGCAGTGAAGGTGGACAGAATCAGCCCCAGCATTTT
NA | TRBJ1-1 | TRBV30 | NA | CAWRGGWTEAFF | TGTGCCTGGAGGGGGGGGTGGACTGAAGCTTTCTTT
NA | TRBJ2-3 | TRBV28 | NA | CASSLTGRTQYF | TGTGCCAGCAGTTTAACAGGTCGTACGCAGTATTTT
few | TRBJ2-7 | TRBV29-1 | NA | CSVVAGNYEQYF | TGCAGCGTTGTTGCGGGAAATTACGAGCAGTACTTC
NA | TRBJ2-7 | TRBV5-4 | TRBD2 | CASSRASGSDGYEQYF | TGTGCCAGCTCCCGGGCTAGCGGGAGTGATGGCTACGAGCAGTACTTC
NA | TRBJ1-5 | TRBV28 | NA | CASSRGNQPQHF | TGTGCCAGCAGTCGCGGGAATCAGCCCCAGCATTTT
many | TRBJ1-5 | TRBV7-2 | TRBD1 | CASSFSTGGFNQPQHF | TGTGCCAGCAGCTTCTCGACAGGGGGCTTCAATCAGCCCCAGCATTTT
NA | TRBJ2-3 | TRBV19 | TRBD2 | CASSRTSGSEDTQYF | TGTGCCAGTAGCAGGACTAGCGGGAGTGAAGATACGCAGTATTTT
NA | TRBJ2-7 | TRBV11-2 | NA | CASSSYRGRWEQYF | TGTGCCAGCAGCTCATATAGGGGCCGGTGGGAGCAGTACTTC
NA | TRBJ1-1 | TRBV19 | NA | CASQFGATNTEAFF | TGTGCCAGTCAGTTCGGGGCGACTAACACTGAAGCTTTCTTT
NA | TRBJ2-3 | TRBV2 | NA | CASSPGVSTDTQYF | TGTGCCAGCAGTCCGGGCGTGAGCACAGATACGCAGTATTTT
NA | TRBJ1-2 | TRBV11-2 | TRBD1 | CASSSTTGAGLSYTF | TGTGCCAGCAGCTCAACGACAGGGGCGGGCCTAAGCTACACCTTC
NA | TRBJ1-4 | TRBV9 | TRBD1 | CASNPTGGGRGEKLFF | TGTGCCAGCAACCCAACGGGAGGGGGCCGGGGTGAAAAACTGTTTTTT
NA | TRBJ2-7 | TRBV11-2 | NA | CASSRDLSYEQYF | TGTGCCAGCAGCCGGGACTTATCCTACGAGCAGTACTTC
NA | TRBJ2-2 | TRBV7-2 | TRBD2 | CASSLRGVNTGELFF | TGTGCCAGCAGCTTACGGGGGGTGAACACCGGGGAGCTGTTTTTT
NA | TRBJ1-2 | TRBV5-1 | TRBD1 | CASRAGTGGYGYTF | TGCGCCAGCAGGGCAGGGACAGGAGGCTATGGCTACACCTTC
NA | TRBJ1-2 | TRBV28 | NA | CASSLSFYGYTF | TGTGCCAGCAGTTTATCTTTCTATGGCTACACCTTC
NA | TRBJ2-7 | TRBV5-8 | TRBD2 | CASSMGLAGAYEQYF | TGTGCCAGCAGCATGGGACTAGCGGGAGCCTACGAGCAGTACTTC
NA | TRBJ2-1 | TRBV15 | NA | CATSRDPHTLSEQFF | TGTGCCACCAGCAGAGATCCACACACCTTAAGCGAGCAGTTCTTC
NA | TRBJ2-5 | TRBV5-1 | TRBD2 | CASSPGGAEETQYF | TGCGCCAGCAGCCCCGGGGGGGCCGAAGAGACCCAGTACTTC
NA | TRBJ2-5 | TRBV15 | NA | CATSRDWANQETQYF | TGTGCCACCAGCAGAGATTGGGCAAATCAAGAGACCCAGTACTTC
once | TRBJ2-6 | TRBV7-9 | TRBD1 | CASSLKSDRGSNVLTF | TGTGCCAGCAGCTTAAAATCGGACAGGGGGTCCAACGTCCTGACTTTC
NA | TRBJ2-3 | TRBV18 | NA | CASSVSTDTQYF | TGTGCCAGCTCAGTTAGCACAGATACGCAGTATTTT
few | TRBJ2-1 | TRBV7-3 | TRBD2 | CASSSRTSGRVNEQFF | TGTGCCAGCAGCTCTCGGACTAGCGGGAGAGTTAATGAGCAGTTCTTC
NA | TRBJ2-2 | TRBV4-1 | TRBD2 | CASSQGRVARLGGRASGELFF | TGCGCCAGCAGCCAAGGACGGGTGGCCAGACTCGGCGGGAGGGCCTCCGGGGAGCTGTTTTTT
few | TRBJ1-4 | TRBV5-1 | NA | CASSSTGSDEKLFF | TGCGCCAGCAGCTCTACAGGGTCGGATGAAAAACTGTTTTTT
NA | TRBJ2-7 | TRBV7-2 | TRBD1 | CASSRGQASSYEQYF | TGTGCCAGCAGCCGAGGACAGGCGAGCTCCTACGAGCAGTACTTC
NA | TRBJ2-7 | TRBV11-2 | NA | CASSTRRGNEQYF | TGTGCCAGCAGCACCCGGAGGGGGAACGAGCAGTACTTC
NA | TRBJ1-3 | TRBV28 | TRBD1 | CASRRQGVPSSGNTIYF | TGTGCCAGCAGGAGACAGGGGGTTCCGAGCTCTGGAAACACCATATATTTT
NA | TRBJ1-5 | TRBV15 | NA | CATSTDRSYQPQHF | TGTGCCACCAGCACAGACAGGAGCTATCAGCCCCAGCATTTT
NA | TRBJ2-3 | TRBV27 | TRBD2 | CASSAGLAGVSDTQYF | TGTGCCAGCAGCGCGGGACTAGCGGGAGTCTCCGATACGCAGTATTTT
NA | TRBJ2-5 | TRBV4-3 | TRBD1 | CASSQGQGLGETQYF | TGCGCCAGCAGCCAGGGACAGGGGCTCGGGGAGACCCAGTACTTC
once | TRBJ2-3 | TRBV11-3 | NA | CASSRTQYF | TGTGCCAGCAGTCGCACGCAGTATTTT
NA | TRBJ2-1 | TRBV11-1 | TRBD2 | CASSPRTSGRWNEQFF | TGTGCCAGCAGCCCGAGGACTAGCGGGAGGTGGAATGAGCAGTTCTTC
NA | TRBJ2-2 | TRBV9 | NA | CASSVGQLNTGELFF | TGTGCCAGCAGCGTCGGTCAGTTGAACACCGGGGAGCTGTTTTTT